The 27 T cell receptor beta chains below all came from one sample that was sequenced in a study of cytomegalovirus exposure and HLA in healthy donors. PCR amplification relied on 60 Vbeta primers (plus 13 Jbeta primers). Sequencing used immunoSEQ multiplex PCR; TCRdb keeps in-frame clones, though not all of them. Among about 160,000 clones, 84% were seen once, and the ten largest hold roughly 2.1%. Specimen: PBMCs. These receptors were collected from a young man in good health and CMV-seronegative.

The CDR3 DNA sequence: TGTGCCAGCAGTGACTCGGCAGGGGCCGCAGATACGCAGTATTTT. Translating it yields CASSDSAGAADTQYF. This sequence joins TRBV6-4 and TRBJ2-3, with D possibly TRBD1 on 6 matching bases. Germline V gene lookup returns CDR1 MRHNA and CDR2 SNTAGT. The CDR3 covers 15 residues. V was trimmed by 0 bases and J by 4 bases, leaving 11 bases between them.

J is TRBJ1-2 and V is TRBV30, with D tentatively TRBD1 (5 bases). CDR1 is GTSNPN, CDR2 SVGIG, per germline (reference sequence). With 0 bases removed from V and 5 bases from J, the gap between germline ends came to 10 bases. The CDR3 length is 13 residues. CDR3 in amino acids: CAWSVGPGYGYTF. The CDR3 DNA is TGTGCCTGGAGTGTGGGTCCAGGGTATGGCTACACCTTC. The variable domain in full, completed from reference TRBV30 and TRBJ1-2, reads SQTIHQWPATLVQPVGSPLSLECTVEGTSNPNLYWYRQAAGRGLQLLFYSVGIGQISSEVPQNLSASRPQDRQFILSSKKLLLSDSGFYLCAWSVGPGYGYTFGSGTRLTVV.

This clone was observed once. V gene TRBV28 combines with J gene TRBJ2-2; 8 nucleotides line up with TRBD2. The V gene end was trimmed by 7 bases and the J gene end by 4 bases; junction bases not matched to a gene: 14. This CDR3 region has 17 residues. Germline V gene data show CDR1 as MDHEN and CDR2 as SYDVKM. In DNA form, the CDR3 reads TGTGCCAGCAATCCCCGGTGGGGGCGGGGGGCCACCGGGGAGCTGTTTTTT. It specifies CASNPRWGRGATGELFF.

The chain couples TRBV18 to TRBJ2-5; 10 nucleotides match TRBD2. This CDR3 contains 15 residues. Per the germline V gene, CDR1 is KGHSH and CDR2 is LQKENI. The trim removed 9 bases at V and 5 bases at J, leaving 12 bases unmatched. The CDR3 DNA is TGTGCCAGTCAGCTCCGGGGACTAGCGAGTGAGACCCAGTACTTC. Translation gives CASQLRGLASETQYF.

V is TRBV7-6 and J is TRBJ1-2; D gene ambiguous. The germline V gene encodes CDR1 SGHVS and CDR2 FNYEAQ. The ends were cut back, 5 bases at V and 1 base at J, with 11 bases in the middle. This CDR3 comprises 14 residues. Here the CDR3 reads CASSPGPDNYGYTF. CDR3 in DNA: TGTGCCAGCAGCCCAGGTCCCGATAACTATGGCTACACCTTC.

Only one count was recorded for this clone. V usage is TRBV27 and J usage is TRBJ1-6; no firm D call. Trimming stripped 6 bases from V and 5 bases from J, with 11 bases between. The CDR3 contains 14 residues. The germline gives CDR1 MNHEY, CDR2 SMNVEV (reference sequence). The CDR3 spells CASRERHNNSPLHF. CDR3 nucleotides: TGTGCCAGCAGGGAAAGACATAATAATTCACCCCTCCACTTT.

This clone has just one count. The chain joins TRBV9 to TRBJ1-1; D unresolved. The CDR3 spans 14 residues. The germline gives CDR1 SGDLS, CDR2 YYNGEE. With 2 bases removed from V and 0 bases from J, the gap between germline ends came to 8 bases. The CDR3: CASSVVGVNTEAFF. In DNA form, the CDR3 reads TGTGCCAGCAGCGTCGTAGGAGTGAACACTGAAGCTTTCTTT.

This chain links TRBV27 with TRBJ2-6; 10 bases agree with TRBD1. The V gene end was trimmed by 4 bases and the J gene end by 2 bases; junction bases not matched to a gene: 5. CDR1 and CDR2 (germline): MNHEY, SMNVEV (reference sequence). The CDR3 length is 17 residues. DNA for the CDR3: TGTGCCAGCAGTTCGGGACAGGGGAATCCTGGGGCCAACGTCCTGACTTTC. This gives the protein CASSSGQGNPGANVLTF.

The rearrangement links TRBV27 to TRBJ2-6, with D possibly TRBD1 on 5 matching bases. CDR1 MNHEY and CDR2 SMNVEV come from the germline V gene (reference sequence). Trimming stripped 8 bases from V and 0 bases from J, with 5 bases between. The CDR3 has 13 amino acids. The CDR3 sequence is CASQGSGANVLTF. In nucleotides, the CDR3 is TGTGCCAGCCAGGGCTCTGGGGCCAACGTCCTGACTTTC.

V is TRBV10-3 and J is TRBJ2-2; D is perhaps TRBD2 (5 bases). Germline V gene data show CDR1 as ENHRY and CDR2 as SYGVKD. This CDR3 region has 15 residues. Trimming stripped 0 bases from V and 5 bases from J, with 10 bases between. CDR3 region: CAISESPEGTGELFF. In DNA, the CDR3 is TGTGCCATCAGTGAGTCGCCAGAGGGAACCGGGGAGCTGTTTTTT.

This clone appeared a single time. Here the CDR3 reads CARGGDSGTDTQYF. The CDR3 DNA follows: TGTGCCAGGGGGGGAGATTCGGGGACAGATACGCAGTATTTT. This chain joins TRBV6-1 and TRBJ2-3, with D possibly TRBD2 on 6 matching bases. CDR3 size: 14 residues. Trimming pared 9 bases from V and 3 bases from J, leaving 16 bases between. Germline lookup yields CDR1 MNHNS and CDR2 SASEGT.

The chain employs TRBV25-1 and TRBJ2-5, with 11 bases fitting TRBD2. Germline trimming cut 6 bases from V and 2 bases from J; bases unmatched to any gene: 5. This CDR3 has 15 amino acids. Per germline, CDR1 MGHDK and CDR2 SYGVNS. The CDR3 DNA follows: TGTGCCAGCAGACCCGGGACTAGCGGACAAGAGACCCAGTACTTC. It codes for CASRPGTSGQETQYF.

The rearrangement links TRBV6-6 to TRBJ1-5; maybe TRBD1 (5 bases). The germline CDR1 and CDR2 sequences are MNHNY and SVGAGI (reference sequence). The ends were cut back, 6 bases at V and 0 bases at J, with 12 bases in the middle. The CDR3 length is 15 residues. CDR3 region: CASSFDGHSNQPQHF. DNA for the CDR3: TGTGCCAGCAGCTTTGACGGACATAGCAATCAGCCCCAGCATTTT.

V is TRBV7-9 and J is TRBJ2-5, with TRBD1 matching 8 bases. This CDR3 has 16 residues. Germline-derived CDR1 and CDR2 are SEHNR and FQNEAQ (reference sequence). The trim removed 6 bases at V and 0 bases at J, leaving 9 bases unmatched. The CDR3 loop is CASSLQDRGHQETQYF. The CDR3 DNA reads TGTGCCAGCAGTCTTCAAGACAGGGGCCACCAAGAGACCCAGTACTTC.

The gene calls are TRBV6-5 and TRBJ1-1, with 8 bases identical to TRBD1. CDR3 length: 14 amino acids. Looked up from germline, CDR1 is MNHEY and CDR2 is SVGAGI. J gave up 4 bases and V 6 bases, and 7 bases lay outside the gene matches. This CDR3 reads CASSRQGSGTEAFF. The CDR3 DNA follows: TGTGCCAGCAGCCGACAGGGGAGTGGCACTGAAGCTTTCTTT.

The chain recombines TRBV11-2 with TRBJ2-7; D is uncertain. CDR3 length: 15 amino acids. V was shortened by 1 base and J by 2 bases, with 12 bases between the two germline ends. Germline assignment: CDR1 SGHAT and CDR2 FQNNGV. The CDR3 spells CASSLASARAYEQYF. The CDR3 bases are TGTGCCAGCAGCTTAGCTTCAGCGAGAGCCTACGAGCAGTACTTC. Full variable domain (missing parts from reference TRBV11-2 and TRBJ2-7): EAGVAQSPRYKIIEKRQSVAFWCNPISGHATLYWYQQILGQGPKLLIQFQNNGVVDDSQLPKDRFSAERLKGVDSTLKIQPAKLEDSAVYLCASSLASARAYEQYFGPGTRLTVT.

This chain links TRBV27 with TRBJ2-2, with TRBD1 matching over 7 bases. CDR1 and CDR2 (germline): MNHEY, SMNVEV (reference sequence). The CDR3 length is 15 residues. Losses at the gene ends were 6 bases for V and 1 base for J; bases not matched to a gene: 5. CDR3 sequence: CASRPDRVNTGELFF. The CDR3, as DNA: TGTGCCAGCAGACCCGACAGGGTGAACACCGGGGAGCTGTTTTTT.

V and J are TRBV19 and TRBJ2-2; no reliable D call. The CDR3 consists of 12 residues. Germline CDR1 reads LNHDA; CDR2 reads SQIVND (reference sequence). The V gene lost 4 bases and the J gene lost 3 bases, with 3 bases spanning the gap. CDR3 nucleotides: TGTGCCAGTAGTAGGCACACCGGGGAGCTGTTTTTT. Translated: CASSRHTGELFF. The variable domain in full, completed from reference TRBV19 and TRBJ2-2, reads DGGITQSPKYLFRKEGQNVTLSCEQNLNHDAMYWYRQDPGQGLRLIYYSQIVNDFQKGDIAEGYSVSREKKESFPLTVTSAQKNPTAFYLCASSRHTGELFFGEGSRLTVL.

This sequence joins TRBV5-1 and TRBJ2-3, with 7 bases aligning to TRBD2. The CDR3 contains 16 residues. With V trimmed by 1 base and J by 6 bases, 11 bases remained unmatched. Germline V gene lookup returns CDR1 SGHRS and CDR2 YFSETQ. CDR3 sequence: CASSLRSGGSGDTQYF. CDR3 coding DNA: TGCGCCAGCAGCTTGAGATCGGGCGGGAGTGGTGATACGCAGTATTTT.

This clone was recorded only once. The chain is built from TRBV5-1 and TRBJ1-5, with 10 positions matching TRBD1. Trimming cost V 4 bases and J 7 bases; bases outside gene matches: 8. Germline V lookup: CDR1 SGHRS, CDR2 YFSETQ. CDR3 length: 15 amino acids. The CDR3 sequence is CASSATGGARQPQHF. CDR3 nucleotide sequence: TGCGCCAGCAGCGCGACAGGGGGCGCGCGACAGCCCCAGCATTTT.

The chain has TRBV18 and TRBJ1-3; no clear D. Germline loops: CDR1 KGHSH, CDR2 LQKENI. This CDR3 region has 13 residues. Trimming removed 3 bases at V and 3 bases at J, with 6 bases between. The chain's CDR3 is CASSPGGGNTIYF. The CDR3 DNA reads TGTGCCAGCTCACCGGGAGGTGGAAACACCATATATTTT. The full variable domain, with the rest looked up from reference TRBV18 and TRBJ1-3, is NAGVMQNPRHLVRRRGQEARLRCSPMKGHSHVYWYRQLPEEGLKFMVYLQKENIIDESGMPKERFSAEFPKEGPSILRIQQVVRGDSAAYFCASSPGGGNTIYFGEGSWLTVV.

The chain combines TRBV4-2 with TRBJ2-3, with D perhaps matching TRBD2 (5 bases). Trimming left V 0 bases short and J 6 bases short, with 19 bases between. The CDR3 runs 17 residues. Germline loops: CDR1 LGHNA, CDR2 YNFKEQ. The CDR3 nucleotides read TGTGCCAGCAGCCAAGATGGGAGTAGGCTCATCCTCGATACGCAGTATTTT. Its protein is CASSQDGSRLILDTQYF.

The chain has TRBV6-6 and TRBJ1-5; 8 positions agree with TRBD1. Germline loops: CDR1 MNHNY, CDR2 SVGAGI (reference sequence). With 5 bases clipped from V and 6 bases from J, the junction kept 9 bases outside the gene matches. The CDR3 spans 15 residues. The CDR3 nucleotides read TGTGCCAGCAGTGTGGACAGGGTAGGAGGTCAGCCCCAGCATTTT. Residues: CASSVDRVGGQPQHF.

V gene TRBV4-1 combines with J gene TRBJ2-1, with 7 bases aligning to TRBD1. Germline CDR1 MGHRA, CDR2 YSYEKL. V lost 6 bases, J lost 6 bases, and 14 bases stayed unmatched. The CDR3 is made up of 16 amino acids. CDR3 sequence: CASRSIRRNRGNEQFF. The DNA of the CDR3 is TGCGCCAGCAGGAGTATTAGGAGAAACAGGGGCAATGAGCAGTTCTTC.

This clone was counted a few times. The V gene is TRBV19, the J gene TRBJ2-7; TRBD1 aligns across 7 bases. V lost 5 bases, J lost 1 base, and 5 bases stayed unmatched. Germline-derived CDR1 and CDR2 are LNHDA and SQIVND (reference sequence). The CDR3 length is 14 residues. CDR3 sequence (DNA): TGTGCCAGTAGTGTAAGGACAGGTTCCTACGAGCAGTACTTC. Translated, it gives CASSVRTGSYEQYF.

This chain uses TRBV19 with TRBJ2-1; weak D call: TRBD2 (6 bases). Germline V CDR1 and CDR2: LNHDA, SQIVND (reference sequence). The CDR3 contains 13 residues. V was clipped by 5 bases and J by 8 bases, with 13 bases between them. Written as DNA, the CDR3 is TGTGCCAGTAGTTCCAGGGTAGCGGATGAGCAGTTCTTC. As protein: CASSSRVADEQFF.

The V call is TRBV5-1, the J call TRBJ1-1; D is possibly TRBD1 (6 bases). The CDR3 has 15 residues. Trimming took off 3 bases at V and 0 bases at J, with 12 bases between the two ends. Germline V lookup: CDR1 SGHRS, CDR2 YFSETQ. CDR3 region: CASSSLDRMNTEAFF. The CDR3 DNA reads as TGCGCCAGCAGCTCCCTAGACAGGATGAACACTGAAGCTTTCTTT.